The source of this T cell receptor beta chain is a study of blood T cell repertoires in COVID-19. The CDR3 has 14 residues. V lost 5 bases, J lost 5 bases, and 8 bases stayed unmatched. Germline loops: CDR1 SNHLY, CDR2 FYNNEI. Individuals drawn from under 30 US areas were about 18 to 95 years old. Sequencing was performed with immunoSEQ multiplex PCR; in TCRdb, only in-frame clones are kept and a portion is missing. The data show a few hundred thousand clones, about nine tenths seen once. This receptor was obtained from a human donor in a cohort exposed to, infected with or recovered from COVID-19 (not recorded which). The donor label of this sample is uncertain. The sequenced sample was PBMCs or T cells enriched from blood (not recorded which). The chain carries TRBV2 and TRBJ1-1, with 7 bases lining up with TRBD1. As DNA, the CDR3 is TGTGCCAGCAGTAAGACAGGGAGGAATACTGAAGCTTTCTTT. Encoded protein: CASSKTGRNTEAFF.